There are a few counts of the clone carrying this T cell receptor beta chain. The sample belongs to a study of blood T cell repertoires in COVID-19. Study overall: Material from acute and convalescent COVID-19 was sourced from the United States, Italy and Spain.

The protocol was immunoSEQ multiplex PCR, while the TCRdb copy is restricted to in-frame clones and leaves out a portion. The sample comprises 200,000 to 250,000 clones, around 83% of which are singletons, and approximately 6.6% rests with the top ten. Germline V gives CDR1 SGHRS, CDR2 YFSETQ. This CDR3 contains 13 residues. The trim removed 5 bases at V and 5 bases at J, leaving 6 bases unmatched. The genes are TRBV5-1 and TRBJ1-1, with 7 bases lining up with TRBD1. The receptor was isolated from a woman between 35 and 50 years old who had recovered from COVID-19. The sample taken for sequencing was PBMCs or T cells enriched from blood (not recorded which). CDR3 sequence: CASSHGQETEAFF. DNA of the CDR3: TGCGCCAGCAGTCATGGACAGGAGACTGAAGCTTTCTTT.